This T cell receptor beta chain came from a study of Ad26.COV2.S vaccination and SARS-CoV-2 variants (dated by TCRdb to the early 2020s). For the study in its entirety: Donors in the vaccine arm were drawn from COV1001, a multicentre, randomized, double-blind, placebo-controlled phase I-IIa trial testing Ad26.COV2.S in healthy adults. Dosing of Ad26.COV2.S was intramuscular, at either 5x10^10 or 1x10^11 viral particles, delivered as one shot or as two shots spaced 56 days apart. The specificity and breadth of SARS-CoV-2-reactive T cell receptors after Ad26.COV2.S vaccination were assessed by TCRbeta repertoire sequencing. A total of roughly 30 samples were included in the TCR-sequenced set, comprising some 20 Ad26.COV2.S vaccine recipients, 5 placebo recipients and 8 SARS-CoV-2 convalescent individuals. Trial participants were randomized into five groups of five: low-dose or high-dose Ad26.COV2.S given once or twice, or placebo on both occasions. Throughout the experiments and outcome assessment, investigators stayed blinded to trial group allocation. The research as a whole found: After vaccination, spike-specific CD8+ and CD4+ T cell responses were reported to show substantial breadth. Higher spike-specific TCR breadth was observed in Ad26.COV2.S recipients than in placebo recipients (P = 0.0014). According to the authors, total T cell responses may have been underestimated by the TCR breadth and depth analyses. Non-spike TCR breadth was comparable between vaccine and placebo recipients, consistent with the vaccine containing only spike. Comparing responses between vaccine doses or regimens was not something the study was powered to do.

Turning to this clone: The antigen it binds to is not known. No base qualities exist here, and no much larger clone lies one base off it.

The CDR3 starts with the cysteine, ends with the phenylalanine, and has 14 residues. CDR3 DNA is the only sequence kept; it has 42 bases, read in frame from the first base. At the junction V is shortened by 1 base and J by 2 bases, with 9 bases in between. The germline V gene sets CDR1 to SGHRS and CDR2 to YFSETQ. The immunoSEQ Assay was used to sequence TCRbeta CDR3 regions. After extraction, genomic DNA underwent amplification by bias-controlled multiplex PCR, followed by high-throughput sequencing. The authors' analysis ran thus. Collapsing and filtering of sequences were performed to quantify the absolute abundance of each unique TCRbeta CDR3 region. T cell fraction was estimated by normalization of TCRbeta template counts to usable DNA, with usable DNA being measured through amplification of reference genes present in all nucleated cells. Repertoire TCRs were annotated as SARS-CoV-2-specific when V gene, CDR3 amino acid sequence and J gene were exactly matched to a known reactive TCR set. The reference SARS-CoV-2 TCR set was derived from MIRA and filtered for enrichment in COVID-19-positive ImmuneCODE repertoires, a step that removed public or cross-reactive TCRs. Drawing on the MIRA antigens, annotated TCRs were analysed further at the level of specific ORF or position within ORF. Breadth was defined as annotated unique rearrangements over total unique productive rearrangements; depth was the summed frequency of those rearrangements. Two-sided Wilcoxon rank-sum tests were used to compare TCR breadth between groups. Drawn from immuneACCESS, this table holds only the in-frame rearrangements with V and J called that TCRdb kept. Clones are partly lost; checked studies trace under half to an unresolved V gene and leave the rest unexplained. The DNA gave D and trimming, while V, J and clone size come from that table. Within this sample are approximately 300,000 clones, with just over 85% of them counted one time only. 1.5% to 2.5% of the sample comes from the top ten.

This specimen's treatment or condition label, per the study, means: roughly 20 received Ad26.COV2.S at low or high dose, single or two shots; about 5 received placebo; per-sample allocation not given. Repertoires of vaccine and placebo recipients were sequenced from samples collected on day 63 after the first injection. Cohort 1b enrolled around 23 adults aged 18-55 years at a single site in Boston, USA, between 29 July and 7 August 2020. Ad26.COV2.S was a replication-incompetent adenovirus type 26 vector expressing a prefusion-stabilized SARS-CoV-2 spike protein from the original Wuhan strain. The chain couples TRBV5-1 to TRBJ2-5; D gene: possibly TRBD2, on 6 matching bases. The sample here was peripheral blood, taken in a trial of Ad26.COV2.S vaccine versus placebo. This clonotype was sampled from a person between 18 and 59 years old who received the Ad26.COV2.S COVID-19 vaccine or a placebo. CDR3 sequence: CASSLIGLQETQYF. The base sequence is TGCGCCAGCAGCTTGATAGGACTACAAGAGACCCAGTACTTC.